The source of this T cell receptor beta chain is a study of T cells after posttransplantation cyclophosphamide. Points on this clone: Its target is not known.

Study-wide results and limits: Recipient CMV seropositivity and CMV reactivation strongly tracked TRB clonality. Donor CD8+ memory clones often dominated recipient blood repertoires at later times. Blood and skin or GI T cell repertoires showed limited TRB overlap.

Germline CDR1 reads SGHDN; CDR2 reads FVKESK. The CDR3 is made up of 12 amino acids. V was shortened by 5 bases and J by 3 bases, with 8 bases between the two germline ends. Busulfan-fludarabine conditioning, marrow transplant, and cyclophosphamide on days +3 and +4 were administered. Here immunoSEQ multiplex PCR was the method, and the copy in TCRdb shows in-frame clones only, minus some. The table includes about 43,000 clones, less than 95% detected once. The sample consisted of PBMCs, taken around 63 days after allogeneic stem cell transplant with posttransplant cyclophosphamide. The receptor was derived from a male patient aged 55 to 69 who received an allogeneic stem cell transplant from a related donor and was CMV-positive. Some T cells could come from the graft donor. The chain joins TRBV14 to TRBJ2-7; a possible D gene is TRBD1 (6 bases). CDR3 nucleotide sequence: TGTGCCAGCAGCACACAGGGCTACGAGCAGTACTTC. As protein: CASSTQGYEQYF.